This passage covers 17 T cell receptor beta chains from one sample sequenced in a study of blood T cell repertoires in COVID-19. Sequencing was performed with immunoSEQ multiplex PCR; in TCRdb, only in-frame clones are kept and a portion is missing. The sample carries around 140,000 clones, around 87% recorded once. Sequencing input: PBMCs or T cells enriched from blood (not recorded which). The receptor source for this set is a man between 60 and 75 years old who had recovered from COVID-19.

The V gene is TRBV30, the J gene TRBJ1-1; 8 bases fit TRBD1. Per the germline V gene, CDR1 is GTSNPN and CDR2 is SVGIG (reference sequence). This CDR3 contains 14 residues. V lost 1 base to trimming and J lost 2 bases; unmatched junction nucleotides: 3. Here the CDR3 DNA reads TGTGCCTGGAGTGGACAGGGGCCCAACACTGAAGCTTTCTTT. Residues: CAWSGQGPNTEAFF.

This chain joins TRBV2 and TRBJ2-3; weak D call: TRBD2 (5 bases). CDR1 SNHLY and CDR2 FYNNEI come from the germline V gene. The CDR3 spans 15 residues. Trimming left V 4 bases short and J 0 bases short, with 11 bases between. This chain's CDR3 is CASSADWSSTDTQYF. CDR3 nucleotide sequence: TGTGCCAGCAGTGCGGACTGGTCTAGCACAGATACGCAGTATTTT. Filled out from reference TRBV2 and TRBJ2-3, the complete variable domain reads EPEVTQTPSHQVTQMGQEVILRCVPISNHLYFYWYRQILGQKVEFLVSFYNNEISEKSEIFDDQFSVERPDGSNFTLKIRSTKLEDSAMYFCASSADWSSTDTQYFGPGTRLTVL.

The rearrangement joins TRBV7-2 to TRBJ1-5; maybe TRBD1 (6 bases). With 4 bases removed from V and 4 bases from J, the gap between germline ends came to 11 bases. CDR3 length: 14 amino acids. Germline loops: CDR1 SGHTA, CDR2 FQGNSA. This chain's CDR3 is CASSSQGGNQPQHF. For the CDR3, the DNA is TGTGCCAGCAGCTCTCAAGGGGGAAATCAGCCCCAGCATTTT.

The chain recombines TRBV11-3 with TRBJ2-1; maybe TRBD1 (5 bases). The V gene's germline CDR1 is SGHNT and CDR2 YENEEA. This CDR3 is 13 amino acids long. Between the trimmed V and J ends, which lost 5 bases and 13 bases, there was a span of 18 bases. CDR3 protein: CASSKLIQGDQFF. CDR3 coding DNA: TGTGCCAGCAGCAAACTCATTCAGGGTGACCAGTTCTTC.

The chain uses TRBV3-1 (or the pseudogene TRBV3-2) and TRBJ1-6, with D perhaps TRBD1 (5 bases). The germline V gene encodes CDR1 LGHDT and CDR2 YNNKEL (reference sequence). CDR3 length: 15 amino acids. The ends were cut back, 0 bases at V and 11 bases at J, with 14 bases in the middle. The DNA for the CDR3 is TGTGCCAGCAGCCAAGACCCGCAGGGCTGGGCACCCCTCCACTTT. Translation gives CASSQDPQGWAPLHF.

The V and J genes are TRBV11-2 and TRBJ2-5, with 9 bases lining up with TRBD2. CDR3 length: 17 amino acids. Germline loops: CDR1 SGHAT, CDR2 FQNNGV. The V segment lost 3 bases and the J segment 7 bases; nucleotides outside the gene matches: 15. The chain's CDR3 is CASSLLAGSLGELTQYF. CDR3 DNA: TGTGCCAGCAGCTTGCTAGCGGGGAGCCTTGGTGAATTGACCCAGTACTTC.

The chain carries TRBV11-2 and TRBJ1-1; D may be TRBD1 (6 bases). The germline V gene has CDR1 SGHAT and CDR2 FQNNGV. CDR3 length: 14 amino acids. The V and J ends lost 6 bases and 5 bases respectively, with 16 bases between them. CDR3 DNA sequence: TGTGCCAGCAGGGGGGGGCTATCCGGGACTGAAGCTTTCTTT. It specifies CASRGGLSGTEAFF.

The chain carries TRBV6-4 and TRBJ2-7, with 13 bases identical to TRBD2. Germline V gene lookup returns CDR1 MRHNA and CDR2 SNTAGT. V lost 6 bases to trimming and J lost 7 bases; unmatched junction nucleotides: 3. The CDR3 is 13 residues long. The DNA for the CDR3 is TGTGCCAGCAGCCCGGGACTAGCGGGGGAGCAGTACTTC. Protein: CASSPGLAGEQYF.

The J gene is TRBJ2-1, the V gene TRBV12-5, with D maybe TRBD1 (5 bases). CDR3 size: 14 residues. V was pared by 1 base and J by 1 base, with 5 bases between. Germline CDR1 reads LGHNT; CDR2 reads FRNRAP. The CDR3 nucleotides read TGTGCTAGTGGTTTGGGGACATCCTACAATGAGCAGTTCTTC. Its translation is CASGLGTSYNEQFF.

CDR3 loop: CASSQQGTDTQYF. In DNA, the CDR3 is TGTGCCAGCTCACAACAGGGCACAGATACGCAGTATTTT. The chain has TRBV18 and TRBJ2-3; TRBD1 might be the D (5 bases). Trimming stripped 4 bases from V and 1 base from J, with 6 bases between. Germline V lookup: CDR1 KGHSH, CDR2 LQKENI. The CDR3 spans 13 residues.

This rearrangement joins TRBV2 to TRBJ2-1, with a possible D match to TRBD2 (6 bases). This CDR3 region has 15 residues. Trimming removed 9 bases from V and 9 bases from J, with 24 bases in between. Germline CDR1 SNHLY, CDR2 FYNNEI. In nucleotides, the CDR3 is TGTGCCAGGACCGGGACTCCACCCACACCCACTGAGCAGTTCTTC. Its translation: CARTGTPPTPTEQFF.

J is TRBJ1-1 and V is TRBV10-3, with unresolved D. The CDR3 totals 16 residues. Trimming pared 3 bases from V and 1 base from J, leaving 15 bases between. From germline, CDR1 is ENHRY and CDR2 SYGVKD. The CDR3 spells CAISDPDGVRNTEAFF. CDR3 bases: TGTGCCATCAGTGACCCCGACGGGGTAAGGAACACTGAAGCTTTCTTT.

The chain carries TRBV19 and TRBJ2-7; 8 nucleotides agree with TRBD2. The CDR3 has 15 residues. Trimming at V came to 3 bases and at J to 3 bases, leaving 7 bases not matched to a gene. Germline V gene data show CDR1 as LNHDA and CDR2 as SQIVND (reference sequence). The CDR3 region has the DNA TGTGCCAGTAGTATTTGGCGGGAGGCCCACTACGAGCAGTACTTC. Residues: CASSIWREAHYEQYF.

V is TRBV5-1 and J is TRBJ2-5; maybe TRBD1 (6 bases). This CDR3 is built from 14 residues. The ends were cut back, 4 bases at V and 2 bases at J, with 12 bases in the middle. CDR1 and CDR2 from the germline V gene are SGHRS and YFSETQ. The CDR3 coding sequence is TGCGCCAGCAGCAGAGGACAGTCTCAAGAGACCCAGTACTTC. It encodes CASSRGQSQETQYF.

The chain is built from TRBV5-1 and TRBJ2-7; 7 nucleotides align to TRBD1. Germline V gene lookup returns CDR1 SGHRS and CDR2 YFSETQ. The CDR3 has 16 amino acids. V lost 0 bases to trimming and J lost 3 bases; unmatched junction nucleotides: 9. For the CDR3, the DNA is TGCGCCAGCAGCTTGGGGGCCGGGACAGCAGACTACGAGCAGTACTTC. Its protein product is CASSLGAGTADYEQYF.

This chain links TRBV6-5 with TRBJ1-2; no reliable D call. There are 14 residues in the CDR3. The germline CDR1 and CDR2 sequences are MNHEY and SVGAGI. V lost 7 bases and J 2 bases, leaving 14 bases between the germline ends. The CDR3 DNA is TGTGCCAGCACCCCCCAGCGGTTAAACTATGGCTACACCTTC. Residues: CASTPQRLNYGYTF.

The genes are TRBV21-1 and TRBJ1-3; the table's D gene call, TRBD1, was not cross checked with the DNA. TRBV21-1 is assigned pseudogene status. The CDR3 loop spans 14 amino acids. CDR3 nucleotides: TGTGCCAGCAGCAGCGACAACTCTGGAAACACCATATATTTT. It translates to CASSSDNSGNTIYF.